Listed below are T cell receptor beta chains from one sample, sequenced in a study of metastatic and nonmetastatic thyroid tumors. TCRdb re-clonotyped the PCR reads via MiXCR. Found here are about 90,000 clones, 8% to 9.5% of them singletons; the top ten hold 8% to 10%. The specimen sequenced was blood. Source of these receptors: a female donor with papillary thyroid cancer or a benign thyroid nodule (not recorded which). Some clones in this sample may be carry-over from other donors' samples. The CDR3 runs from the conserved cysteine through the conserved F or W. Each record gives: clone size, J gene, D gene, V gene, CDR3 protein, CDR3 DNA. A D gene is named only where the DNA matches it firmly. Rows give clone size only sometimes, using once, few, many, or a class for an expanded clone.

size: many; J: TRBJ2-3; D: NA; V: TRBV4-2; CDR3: CASSQPTAPRRTDTQYF; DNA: TGTGCCAGCAGCCAACCCACCGCGCCCCGAAGGACAGATACGCAGTATTTT
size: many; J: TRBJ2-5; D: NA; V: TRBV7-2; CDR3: CASSLASGVETQYF; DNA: TGTGCCAGCAGCTTAGCATCAGGGGTGGAGACCCAGTACTTC
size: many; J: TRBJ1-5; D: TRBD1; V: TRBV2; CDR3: CASRKGQGGRQPQHF; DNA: TGTGCCAGCAGGAAGGGACAGGGCGGTAGGCAGCCCCAGCATTTT
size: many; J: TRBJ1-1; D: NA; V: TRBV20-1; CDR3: CSARVQPNTEAFF; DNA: TGCAGTGCTAGAGTACAACCGAACACTGAAGCTTTCTTT
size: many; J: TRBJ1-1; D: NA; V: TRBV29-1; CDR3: CSILKGGYTEAFF; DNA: TGCAGCATACTCAAGGGAGGTTACACTGAAGCTTTCTTT
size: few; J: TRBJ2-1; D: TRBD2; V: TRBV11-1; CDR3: CASSLRSGLADNEQFF; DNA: TGTGCCAGCAGCTTAAGGTCGGGACTAGCGGACAATGAGCAGTTCTTC
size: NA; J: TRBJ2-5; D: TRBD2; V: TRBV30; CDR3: CAWSVHRTSDETQYF; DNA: TGTGCCTGGAGTGTACATAGGACTAGTGATGAGACCCAGTACTTC
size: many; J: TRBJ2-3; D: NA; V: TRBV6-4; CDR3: CATGDLSTDTQYF; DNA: TGTGCCACTGGGGATCTTAGCACAGATACGCAGTATTTT
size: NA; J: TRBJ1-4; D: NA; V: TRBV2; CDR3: CASSDRDYATNEKLFF; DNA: TGTGCCAGCAGCGACCGCGATTATGCAACTAATGAAAAACTGTTTTTT
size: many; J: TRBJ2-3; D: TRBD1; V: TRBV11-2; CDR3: CASSFLPGGPDTQYF; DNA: TGTGCCAGCAGTTTTCTACCAGGGGGTCCAGATACGCAGTATTTT
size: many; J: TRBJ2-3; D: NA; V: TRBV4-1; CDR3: CASSLAAPTDTQYF; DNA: TGCGCCAGCAGCCTAGCGGCGCCCACAGATACGCAGTATTTT
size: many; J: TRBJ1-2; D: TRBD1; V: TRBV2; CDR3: CASSYRQGARGYTF; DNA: TGTGCCAGCAGTTATAGACAGGGGGCGCGTGGCTACACCTTC
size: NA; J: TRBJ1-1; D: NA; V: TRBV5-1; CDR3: CASKWDMNTEAFF; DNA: TGCGCCAGCAAGTGGGACATGAACACTGAAGCTTTCTTT
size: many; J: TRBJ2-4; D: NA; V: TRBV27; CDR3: CASNPRGRGLAKNIQYF; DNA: TGTGCCAGCAATCCCCGGGGGCGAGGATTAGCCAAAAACATTCAGTACTTC
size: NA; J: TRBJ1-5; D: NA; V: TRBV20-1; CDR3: CSARGGQGPYSNQPQHF; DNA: TGCAGTGCTAGAGGGGGTCAGGGCCCATATAGCAATCAGCCCCAGCATTTT
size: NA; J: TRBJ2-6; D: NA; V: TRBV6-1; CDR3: CASTNGAVISGANVLTF; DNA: TGTGCCAGCACCAACGGGGCCGTTATCTCTGGGGCCAACGTCCTGACTTTC
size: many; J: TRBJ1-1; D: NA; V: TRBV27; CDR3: CASSLETGNTEAFF; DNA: TGTGCCAGCAGTTTAGAGACAGGGAACACTGAAGCTTTCTTT
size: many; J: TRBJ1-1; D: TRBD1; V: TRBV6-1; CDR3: CASSSTGQVNTEAFF; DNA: TGTGCCAGCAGTTCTACGGGACAGGTGAACACTGAAGCTTTCTTT
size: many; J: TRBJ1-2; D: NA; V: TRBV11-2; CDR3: CASSLEGFTSVSYGYTF; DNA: TGTGCCAGCAGCTTAGAAGGGTTTACATCCGTGAGCTATGGCTACACCTTC
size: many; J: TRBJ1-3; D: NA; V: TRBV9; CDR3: CASSVGQISGNTIYF; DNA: TGTGCCAGCAGCGTAGGCCAGATCTCTGGAAACACCATATATTTT
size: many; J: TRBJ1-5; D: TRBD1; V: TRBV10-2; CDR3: CASRWDRDSNQPQHF; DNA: TGCGCCAGCCGCTGGGACAGGGATAGCAATCAGCCCCAGCATTTT
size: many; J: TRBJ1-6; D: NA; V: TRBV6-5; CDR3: CASSYSRGRPSPLHF; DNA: TGTGCCAGCAGTTACTCCCGGGGAAGGCCTTCACCCCTCCACTTT
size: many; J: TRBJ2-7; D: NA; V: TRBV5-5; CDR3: CASSPTSREAYEQYF; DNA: TGTGCCAGCAGCCCCACGTCACGGGAAGCCTACGAGCAGTACTTC
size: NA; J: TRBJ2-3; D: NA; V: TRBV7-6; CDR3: CASSLYSTDTQYF; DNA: TGTGCCAGCAGCCTTTATTCCACAGATACGCAGTATTTT
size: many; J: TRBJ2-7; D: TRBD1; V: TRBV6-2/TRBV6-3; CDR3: CASLLTGTGEQYF; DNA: TGTGCCAGCCTCTTGACAGGGACGGGCGAGCAGTACTTC
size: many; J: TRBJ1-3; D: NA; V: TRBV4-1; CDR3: CASSHPTGDSGNTIYF; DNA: TGCGCCAGCAGTCATCCTACAGGCGACTCTGGAAACACCATATATTTT
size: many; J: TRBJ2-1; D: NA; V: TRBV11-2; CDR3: CASSPQGYEQFF; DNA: TGTGCCAGCAGCCCACAGGGTTATGAGCAGTTCTTC
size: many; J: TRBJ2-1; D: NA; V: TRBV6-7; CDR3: CASRVGNEQFF; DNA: TGTGCCAGCAGGGTGGGCAATGAGCAGTTCTTC
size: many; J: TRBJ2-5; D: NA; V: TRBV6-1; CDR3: CASRVVWDSQETQYF; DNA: TGTGCCAGCAGGGTGGTGTGGGACTCCCAAGAGACCCAGTACTTC
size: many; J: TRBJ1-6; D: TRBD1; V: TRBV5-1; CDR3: CASSTQGANNSPLHF; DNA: TGCGCCAGCTCTACTCAGGGGGCGAATAATTCACCCCTCCACTTT
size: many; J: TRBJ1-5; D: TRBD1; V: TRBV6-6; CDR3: CASSYSGETGFRSNQPQHF; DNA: TGTGCCAGCAGTTACTCAGGCGAGACAGGGTTCCGAAGCAATCAGCCCCAGCATTTT
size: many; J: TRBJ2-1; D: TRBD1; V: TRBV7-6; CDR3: CASSGPGTGGVNEQFF; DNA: TGTGCCAGCAGCGGCCCCGGGACAGGGGGCGTGAATGAGCAGTTCTTC
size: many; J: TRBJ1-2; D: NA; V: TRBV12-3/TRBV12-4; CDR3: CASGFRQNYGYTF; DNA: TGTGCCAGCGGGTTCCGACAGAACTATGGCTACACCTTC
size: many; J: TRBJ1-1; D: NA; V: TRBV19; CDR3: CAVSPIGAATNTEAFF; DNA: TGTGCCGTATCCCCAATCGGGGCGGCCACGAACACTGAAGCTTTCTTT
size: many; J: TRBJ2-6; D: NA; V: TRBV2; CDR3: CASVTGTGANVLTF; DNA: TGTGCCAGCGTTACGGGGACTGGGGCCAACGTCCTGACTTTC
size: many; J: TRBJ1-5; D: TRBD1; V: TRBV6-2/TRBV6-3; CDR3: CASSHGTVGNQPQHF; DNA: TGTGCCAGCAGTCATGGGACAGTAGGCAATCAGCCCCAGCATTTT
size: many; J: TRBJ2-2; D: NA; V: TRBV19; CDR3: CASSPGGAGELFF; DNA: TGTGCCAGTAGTCCCGGCGGGGCCGGGGAGCTGTTTTTT
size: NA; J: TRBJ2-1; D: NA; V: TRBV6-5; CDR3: CASSYRQGLYNEQFF; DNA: TGTGCCAGCAGTTACAGGCAGGGGCTTTACAATGAGCAGTTCTTC
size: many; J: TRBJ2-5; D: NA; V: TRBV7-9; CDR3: CASSVNGGQETQYF; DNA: TGTGCCAGCAGCGTAAACGGGGGCCAAGAGACCCAGTACTTC
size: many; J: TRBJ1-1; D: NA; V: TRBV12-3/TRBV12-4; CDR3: CASSLAGGGAVDTEAFF; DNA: TGTGCCAGCAGTTTAGCAGGCGGTGGGGCCGTGGACACTGAAGCTTTCTTT
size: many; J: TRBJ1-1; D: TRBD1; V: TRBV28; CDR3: CASSFRDRANTEAFF; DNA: TGTGCCAGCAGCTTCCGGGACAGGGCTAACACTGAAGCTTTCTTT
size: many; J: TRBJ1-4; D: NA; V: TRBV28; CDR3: CASSHDSSTNEKLFF; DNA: TGTGCCAGCAGTCATGACAGTTCAACTAATGAAAAACTGTTTTTT
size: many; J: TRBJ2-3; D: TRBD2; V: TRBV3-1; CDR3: CASSFLAGEADTQYF; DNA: TGTGCCAGCAGCTTCCTAGCGGGGGAAGCAGATACGCAGTATTTT
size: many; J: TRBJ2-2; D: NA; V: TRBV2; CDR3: CASTEPSNTGELFF; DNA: TGTGCCAGCACCGAACCGTCGAACACCGGGGAGCTGTTTTTT
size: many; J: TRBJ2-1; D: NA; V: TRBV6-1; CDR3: CASSDRGGLRSNEQFF; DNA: TGTGCCAGCAGTGATAGGGGCGGGCTTAGGTCTAATGAGCAGTTCTTC
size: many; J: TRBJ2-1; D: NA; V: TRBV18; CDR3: CASSLPGRRAYNEQFF; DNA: TGTGCCAGCTCCCTCCCTGGGCGGCGGGCCTACAATGAGCAGTTCTTC
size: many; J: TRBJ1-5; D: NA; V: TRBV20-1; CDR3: CSASGSPAQPQHF; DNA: TGCAGTGCTAGTGGCAGCCCGGCTCAGCCCCAGCATTTT
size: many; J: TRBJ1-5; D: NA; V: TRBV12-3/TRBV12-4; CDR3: CASRSGYNQPQHF; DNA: TGTGCCAGCAGGTCAGGGTACAATCAGCCCCAGCATTTT
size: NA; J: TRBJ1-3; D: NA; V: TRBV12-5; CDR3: CASGLSILVGCFSGNTIYF; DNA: TGTGCTAGTGGTTTGTCCATCCTGGTGGGGTGTTTCTCTGGAAACACCATATATTTT
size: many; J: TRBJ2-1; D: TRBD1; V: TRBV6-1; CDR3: CASSSGDSYNEQFF; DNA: TGTGCCAGCAGTTCCGGGGACAGCTACAATGAGCAGTTCTTC
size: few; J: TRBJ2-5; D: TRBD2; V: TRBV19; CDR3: CALLLGSGGAGETQYF; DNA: TGTGCCCTCCTCCTGGGTAGCGGGGGGGCAGGAGAGACCCAGTACTTC
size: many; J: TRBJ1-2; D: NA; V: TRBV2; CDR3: CASSVSTASYGYTF; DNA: TGTGCCAGCAGCGTGTCGACAGCTTCCTATGGCTACACCTTC
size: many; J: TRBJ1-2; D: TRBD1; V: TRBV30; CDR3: CAWDRTGANGYTF; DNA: TGTGCCTGGGATCGTACAGGGGCGAATGGCTACACCTTC
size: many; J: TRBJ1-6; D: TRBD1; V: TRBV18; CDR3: CASSPLRQGGNSPLHF; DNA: TGTGCCAGCTCACCACTGAGACAGGGGGGTAATTCACCCCTCCACTTT
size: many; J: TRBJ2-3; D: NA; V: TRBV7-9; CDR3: CASGGGSGDTQYF; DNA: TGTGCCAGCGGGGGCGGAAGTGGAGATACGCAGTATTTT
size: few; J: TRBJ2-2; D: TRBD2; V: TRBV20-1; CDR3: CSARDGGAPSWSGELFF; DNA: TGCAGTGCTAGAGACGGGGGGGCGCCTAGTTGGTCCGGGGAGCTGTTTTTT
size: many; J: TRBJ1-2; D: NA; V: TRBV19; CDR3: CASSIQLQSYGYTF; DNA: TGTGCCAGTAGTATCCAGCTCCAATCCTATGGCTACACCTTC
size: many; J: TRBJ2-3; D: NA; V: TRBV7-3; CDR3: CASSLASTDTQYF; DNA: TGTGCCAGCAGCTTGGCTAGCACAGATACGCAGTATTTT
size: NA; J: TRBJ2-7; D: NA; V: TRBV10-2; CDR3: CASSPGPYEQYF; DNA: TGCGCCAGCAGTCCCGGACCCTACGAGCAGTACTTC